This is a list of T cell receptor beta chains from one sample in a study of T cells in localized non-small cell lung cancer. Only in-frame clones appear in the TCRdb table, and some are missing; sequencing was by immunoSEQ multiplex PCR. The sample contains 20,000 to 25,000 clones, 92% of which appear only once. Sample: peripheral blood, taken before any cancer treatment. The receptors shown here come from a man between 40 and 69 years old with stage III squamous cell lung carcinoma. The CDR3 runs from the conserved cysteine through the conserved F or W. D genes are given only for firm matches. The size of a clone is reported for some rows only, either as once, few or many, or as a class for expanded clones.

d_gene: -
j_gene: TRBJ1-6
v_gene: TRBV6-1
abundance: -
CDR3nt: TGTGCCAGCAGTGTGGCCGAGAATTCACCCCTCCACTTT
CDR3aa: CASSVAENSPLHF

d_gene: -
j_gene: TRBJ1-1
v_gene: TRBV4-2
abundance: -
CDR3nt: TGTGCCAGCAGCCGATCCGACACTCAAGCTTTCTTT
CDR3aa: CASSRSDTQAFF

d_gene: -
j_gene: TRBJ2-5
v_gene: TRBV6-6
abundance: -
CDR3nt: TGTGCCAGCAGTTGGGAGACCCAGTACTTC
CDR3aa: CASSWETQYF

d_gene: -
j_gene: TRBJ2-1
v_gene: TRBV6-6
abundance: -
CDR3nt: TGTGCCAGCAGTTGGGGGGGGGCCAACTACAATGAGCAGTTCTTC
CDR3aa: CASSWGGANYNEQFF

d_gene: TRBD2
j_gene: TRBJ2-3
v_gene: TRBV7-8
abundance: -
CDR3nt: TGTGCCAGCAGCTTAGCGGAGTGGACTAGCGGGGGCACAGATACGCAGTATTTT
CDR3aa: CASSLAEWTSGGTDTQYF

d_gene: TRBD1
j_gene: TRBJ1-2
v_gene: TRBV2
abundance: -
CDR3nt: TGTGCCAGCAGCCAGGGGGGAGATGGCTACACCTTC
CDR3aa: CASSQGGDGYTF

d_gene: TRBD1
j_gene: TRBJ1-2
v_gene: TRBV7-9
abundance: once
CDR3nt: TGTGCCAGCAGCCTAGGACAGGGAGGTTATGGCTACACCTTC
CDR3aa: CASSLGQGGYGYTF

d_gene: -
j_gene: TRBJ2-5
v_gene: TRBV28
abundance: -
CDR3nt: TGTGCCAGTTCCCGACCGGGCCTCATGGAGGAGACCCAGTACTTC
CDR3aa: CASSRPGLMEETQYF

d_gene: -
j_gene: TRBJ1-2
v_gene: TRBV29-1
abundance: -
CDR3nt: TGCAGCGTTGTGGGTGATGGGAACTATGGCTACACCTTC
CDR3aa: CSVVGDGNYGYTF

d_gene: -
j_gene: TRBJ2-3
v_gene: TRBV11-2
abundance: -
CDR3nt: TGTGCCAGCAGTCCTCTCGGGCGCCCCGGCACAGATACGCAGTATTTT
CDR3aa: CASSPLGRPGTDTQYF

d_gene: -
j_gene: TRBJ1-5
v_gene: TRBV6-1
abundance: -
CDR3nt: TGTGCCAGCAACCAGCCAAATCAGCCCCAGCATTTT
CDR3aa: CASNQPNQPQHF

d_gene: -
j_gene: TRBJ2-3
v_gene: TRBV6-1
abundance: -
CDR3nt: TGTGCCAGCAGTGAACTCGGGGTTTCCACAGATACGCAGTATTTT
CDR3aa: CASSELGVSTDTQYF

d_gene: -
j_gene: TRBJ1-5
v_gene: TRBV20-1
abundance: -
CDR3nt: TGCAGTGCTAGCGTGAAGGAGCCCCAGCATTTT
CDR3aa: CSASVKEPQHF

d_gene: TRBD1
j_gene: TRBJ1-2
v_gene: TRBV19
abundance: -
CDR3nt: TGTGCCAGTAGCGCTGGGGGAGGACAGGGGCTCTATGGCTACACCTTC
CDR3aa: CASSAGGGQGLYGYTF

d_gene: -
j_gene: TRBJ1-3
v_gene: TRBV28
abundance: -
CDR3nt: TGTGCCAGCAGTCCCCATATTTCTGGAAACACCATATATTTT
CDR3aa: CASSPHISGNTIYF

d_gene: -
j_gene: TRBJ2-1
v_gene: TRBV7-6
abundance: -
CDR3nt: TGTGCCAGCAGCGCGTGGTCACGAAAAGGCGACAATGAGCAGTTCTTC
CDR3aa: CASSAWSRKGDNEQFF

d_gene: -
j_gene: TRBJ2-3
v_gene: TRBV19
abundance: -
CDR3nt: TGTGCCAGTAGTATAGCGGGGGGCTATAGCACAGATACGCAGTATTTT
CDR3aa: CASSIAGGYSTDTQYF

d_gene: TRBD1
j_gene: TRBJ2-5
v_gene: TRBV19
abundance: -
CDR3nt: TGTGCCAGTAGTAGAGGACAGGCACAAGAGACCCAGTACTTC
CDR3aa: CASSRGQAQETQYF

d_gene: -
j_gene: TRBJ1-2
v_gene: TRBV4-3
abundance: once
CDR3nt: TGCGCCAGCAGCCAAGGGGCGGCTGGTGCTTATGGCTACACCTTC
CDR3aa: CASSQGAAGAYGYTF

d_gene: TRBD1
j_gene: TRBJ2-3
v_gene: TRBV5-4
abundance: -
CDR3nt: TGTGCCAGCAGCTTGTTCACAGGGGTGGATACGCAGTATTTT
CDR3aa: CASSLFTGVDTQYF

d_gene: -
j_gene: TRBJ2-1
v_gene: TRBV9
abundance: -
CDR3nt: TGTGCCAGCAGCGTAGTAACCAATGAGCAGTTCTTC
CDR3aa: CASSVVTNEQFF

d_gene: -
j_gene: TRBJ1-1
v_gene: TRBV6-5
abundance: -
CDR3nt: TGTGCCAGCAGTTACTCTGGGGTTTTGGACACTGAAGCTTTCTTT
CDR3aa: CASSYSGVLDTEAFF

d_gene: -
j_gene: TRBJ2-6
v_gene: TRBV7-9
abundance: -
CDR3nt: TGTGCCAGCACCCCCGCGGGTGGGGCCAACGTCCTGACTTTC
CDR3aa: CASTPAGGANVLTF

d_gene: TRBD2
j_gene: TRBJ2-7
v_gene: TRBV28
abundance: -
CDR3nt: TGTGCCAGCAGTTTATTGGTGGGAGGGCCCTCCGAGCAGTACTTC
CDR3aa: CASSLLVGGPSEQYF

d_gene: -
j_gene: TRBJ1-1
v_gene: TRBV18
abundance: -
CDR3nt: TGTGCCAGCTCACCAAATGGGAACACTGAAGCTTTCTTT
CDR3aa: CASSPNGNTEAFF

d_gene: -
j_gene: TRBJ2-1
v_gene: TRBV5-1
abundance: -
CDR3nt: TGCGCCAGCAGCCAAGCACTAGTTGACAATGAGCAGTTCTTC
CDR3aa: CASSQALVDNEQFF

d_gene: TRBD1
j_gene: TRBJ1-2
v_gene: TRBV11-3
abundance: once
CDR3nt: TGTGCCAGCAGCCCCGGGACAGTCTATGGCTACACCTTC
CDR3aa: CASSPGTVYGYTF

d_gene: TRBD2
j_gene: TRBJ2-1
v_gene: TRBV7-3
abundance: -
CDR3nt: TGTGCCAGCAGCTTACTGGCGGGAGTGGGTGGGGATGAGCAGTTCTTC
CDR3aa: CASSLLAGVGGDEQFF

d_gene: TRBD2
j_gene: TRBJ2-1
v_gene: TRBV11-2
abundance: -
CDR3nt: TGTGCCAGCAGCCAAACAACTAGCGGGGGTTTTGGTAATGAGCAGTTCTTC
CDR3aa: CASSQTTSGGFGNEQFF

d_gene: -
j_gene: TRBJ2-7
v_gene: TRBV27
abundance: -
CDR3nt: TGTGCCAGCAGGGTCCTAGGGGCCTACGAGCAGTACTTC
CDR3aa: CASRVLGAYEQYF

d_gene: TRBD1
j_gene: TRBJ1-2
v_gene: TRBV5-4
abundance: -
CDR3nt: TGTGCCAGCAGCTCCGGGACAGCAACTAACTATGGCTACACCTTC
CDR3aa: CASSSGTATNYGYTF

d_gene: -
j_gene: TRBJ1-1
v_gene: TRBV2
abundance: -
CDR3nt: TGTGCCAGCAGTGTGTCGGTAGCGGACGCAAGGGACACTGAAGCTTTCTTT
CDR3aa: CASSVSVADARDTEAFF

d_gene: -
j_gene: TRBJ2-7
v_gene: TRBV4-3
abundance: -
CDR3nt: TGCGCCAGCAGCCCATCAGGGGGGAACGAGCAGTACTTC
CDR3aa: CASSPSGGNEQYF

d_gene: -
j_gene: TRBJ1-6
v_gene: TRBV5-8
abundance: -
CDR3nt: TGTGCCAGCAGCTTCTTCGGGGATTCACCCCTCCACTTT
CDR3aa: CASSFFGDSPLHF

d_gene: -
j_gene: TRBJ1-1
v_gene: TRBV27
abundance: once
CDR3nt: TGTGCCAGCAGTTTTACGGCCTTGAACACTGAAGCTTTCTTT
CDR3aa: CASSFTALNTEAFF

d_gene: -
j_gene: TRBJ1-2
v_gene: TRBV11-2
abundance: -
CDR3nt: TGTGCCAGCAGCTTAGATCTCGGGAACAGCTATGGCTACACCTTC
CDR3aa: CASSLDLGNSYGYTF

d_gene: -
j_gene: TRBJ1-1
v_gene: TRBV9
abundance: -
CDR3nt: TGTGCCAGCAGCCCCGGCCTCGTGAACACTGAAGCTTTCTTT
CDR3aa: CASSPGLVNTEAFF

d_gene: -
j_gene: TRBJ2-1
v_gene: TRBV9
abundance: -
CDR3nt: TGTGCCAGCAGCGGAGGGAGACTGACTTACAATGAGCAGTTCTTC
CDR3aa: CASSGGRLTYNEQFF

d_gene: -
j_gene: TRBJ2-7
v_gene: TRBV19
abundance: few
CDR3nt: TGTGCCAGTAGTATCCGGCAGGGTTACGAGCAGTACTTC
CDR3aa: CASSIRQGYEQYF

d_gene: -
j_gene: TRBJ1-3
v_gene: TRBV15
abundance: -
CDR3nt: TGTGCCACCAGCAGAGATCCGGTCACCTCTGGAAACACCATATATTTT
CDR3aa: CATSRDPVTSGNTIYF

d_gene: -
j_gene: TRBJ1-3
v_gene: TRBV28
abundance: -
CDR3nt: TGTGCCAGCAGCTATCATGGGGGAGACGGAAACACCATATATTTT
CDR3aa: CASSYHGGDGNTIYF

d_gene: -
j_gene: TRBJ2-2
v_gene: TRBV28
abundance: -
CDR3nt: TGTGCCAGCAGTAAGGCGGGGGCATGGAACACCGGGGAGCTGTTTTTT
CDR3aa: CASSKAGAWNTGELFF

d_gene: TRBD2
j_gene: TRBJ2-7
v_gene: TRBV4-2
abundance: -
CDR3nt: TGTGCCAGCAGCCAAGATCGAGCGGGGGCGATCTCCTACGAGCAGTACTTC
CDR3aa: CASSQDRAGAISYEQYF

d_gene: -
j_gene: TRBJ1-1
v_gene: TRBV19
abundance: -
CDR3nt: TGTGCCAGTAGTATAGTCGCGCAGGGGAACACTGAAGCTTTCTTT
CDR3aa: CASSIVAQGNTEAFF

d_gene: -
j_gene: TRBJ2-5
v_gene: TRBV18
abundance: -
CDR3nt: TGTGCCAGCTCGCGGGGACAGCAAGAGACCCAGTACTTC
CDR3aa: CASSRGQQETQYF